The clone carrying this T cell receptor beta chain came up a few times. The sample comes from a study of metastatic and nonmetastatic thyroid tumors. Patients were all untreated before their thyroid surgery. CDR1 is SNHLY, CDR2 FYNNEI, per germline. With V trimmed by 4 bases and J by 2 bases, 4 bases remained unmatched. The CDR3 sequence is 15 residues long. Authors' analysis steps: To classify distant metastasis in papillary thyroid cancer, a model was built from CDR3 differences across clinicopathological groups. TCRdb reanalyzed the PCR reads with MiXCR. TCRdb, not the original authors, processed these V and J calls. The top ten clones hold around 13% of a sample with about 17,000 clones, around 30% of them seen once.

This receptor was identified in a female donor with papillary thyroid cancer or a benign thyroid nodule (not recorded which). Some clones in this sample may be carry-over from other donors' samples. The source material was tumor tissue. The genes are TRBV2 and TRBJ2-2; 7 bases fit TRBD2. The CDR3 DNA sequence: TGTGCCAGCAGTGGACAGCGGGATAACACCGGGGAGCTGTTTTTT. Its translation: CASSGQRDNTGELFF. The full variable domain, with the rest looked up from reference TRBV2 and TRBJ2-2, is EPEVTQTPSHQVTQMGQEVILRCVPISNHLYFYWYRQILGQKVEFLVSFYNNEISEKSEIFDDQFSVERPDGSNFTLKIRSTKLEDSAMYFCASSGQRDNTGELFFGEGSRLTVL.